This is a list of T cell receptor beta chains from one sample in a study of regulatory T cells in long-lasting Graves disease. TCRdb fed the multiplex PCR reads into MiXCR, producing one record per CDR3 protein. This table has more than 650,000 distinct CDR3 sequences, 30% appearing once. The sequenced sample was peripheral blood mononuclear cells (PBMCs), obtained when the disease was refractory, from a patient treated with antithyroid drugs. The receptors originated from a female donor with Graves disease. Each CDR3 is given with its conserved first and last residue. Each record gives: V gene, CDR3 protein.

>TRBV4-2
CASSQDGQGKGDQPQHF
>TRBV10-3
CAIRDGQGVYGYTF
>TRBV20-1
CSARSRTYEQYF
>TRBV7-2
CASSRLAGGLVMREQYF
>TRBV6-1
CASNGQAHSNTEAFF
>TRBV9
CASSVATGGQETQYF
>TRBV27
CASSFRDPRNSPLHF
>TRBV13
CASSISGQVGEKLFF
>TRBV19
CASSFSWQGAGHEQFF
>TRBV19
CASSIRRQLRGYTF
>TRBV7-9
CVSWPAGNTIYF
>TRBV2
CASSEAPPGLAVQETQYF
>TRBV28
CASGRGPSNQPQHF
>TRBV9
CASSVEGIAPGELFF
>TRBV29-1
CSVERTGSYGYTF
>TRBV29-1
CSVGGPGDRTEAFF
>TRBV28
CASSLLQGAGQPQHF
>TRBV6-2/TRBV6-3
CASSYRGGNEELFF
>TRBV14
CASSPDRGLGTEAFF
>TRBV18
CASSRAGNSREKLFF
>TRBV20-1
CSARGRPFNYGYTF
>TRBV2
CASVDWDSDEQYF
>TRBV6-2/TRBV6-3
CASSYSKGTRGGGYTF
>TRBV20-1
CSGVGLNTEAFF
>TRBV12-5
CASGFQCNQPQHF
>TRBV14
CASSPQTGTGNEKLFF
>TRBV12-5
CASGSHLGGRRAGELFF
>TRBV12-3/TRBV12-4
CASSFWSGELFF
>TRBV20-1
CSARVAGTGVFEQYF
>TRBV7-2
CASSLGQRRSYEQYF
>TRBV5-5
CASSFLGDHYGYTF
>TRBV7-9
CASGDTLSNQPQHF
>TRBV29-1
CSVEVASAYGYTF
>TRBV7-9
CASSGLGVSPLHF
>TRBV12-3/TRBV12-4
CASSWTGGSETQYF
>TRBV20-1
CSATLPGQASSYNSPLHF
>TRBV12-3/TRBV12-4
CASSYKPTGAPYGYTF
>TRBV7-2
CAGSLAGQGVYEQYF
>TRBV20-1
CSARRGVQGTDTQYF
>TRBV2
CASMGQGGTEAFF
>TRBV5-1
CASSLFASREGYTF
>TRBV6-2/TRBV6-3
CASSYSQMAGVLLDTQYF
>TRBV19
CASSIDISGTYEQYF
>TRBV20-1
CSVKFGGAHEQYF
>TRBV12-3/TRBV12-4
CASSLGEGIPTTYEQYF
>TRBV20-1
CSAREGRGNEQFF
>TRBV20-1
CSAREHEATGLSSGNTIYF
>TRBV2
CASSEALGRSYSNQPQHF
>TRBV28
CASRKPSPGNTIYF
>TRBV5-1
CASSLAGTGGEQYF